Listed here is a single TCR beta chain. The CDR3 is made up of 16 amino acids. Germline CDR1 is KGHDR and CDR2 is SFDVKD. Between the trimmed V and J ends, which lost 0 bases and 5 bases, there was a span of 13 bases. The record originates from a study of control samples from healthy donors and cancer patients. Here immunoSEQ multiplex PCR was the method, and the copy in TCRdb shows in-frame clones only, minus some. The sample consists of about 160,000 clones, 96% of them appearing once. The receptor's source is a young woman in good health. The chain couples TRBV24-1 to TRBJ2-1; perhaps TRBD2 as D (5 bases). Input material: blood. CDR3 coding DNA: TGTGCCACCAGTGATTTGGGATCGGGGAGAGACAATGAGCAGTTCTTC. Translation: CATSDLGSGRDNEQFF.